Here is one T cell receptor (beta chain) with its context. Its antigen is unidentified. This record belongs to a study of shared clonotypes between healthy human individuals. The table came from immunoSEQ multiplex PCR; TCRdb's copy has only in-frame clones and leaves some out. The sample shows about 690,000 clones, roughly 87% of them seen only once. General observations from the study: For sorted subsets, rarefaction showed incomplete sequencing despite large depth.

V lost 11 bases to trimming and J lost 5 bases; unmatched junction nucleotides: 4. The V gene's germline CDR1 is SEHNR and CDR2 FQNEAQ (reference sequence). This CDR3 region has 11 residues. The J gene is TRBJ1-1, the V gene TRBV7-9, with 8 bases lining up with TRBD1. Material: memory CD8+ T cells from PBMCs. Subset described: CD45RO+ cells pooled with CCR7-negative TemRA cells. The TCR comes from a man between 18 and 35 years old in good health. Some clones in this sample may be carry-over from other donors' samples. CDR3 protein: CAGQGRTEAFF. Here the CDR3 DNA reads TGTGCCGGACAGGGACGAACTGAAGCTTTCTTT.